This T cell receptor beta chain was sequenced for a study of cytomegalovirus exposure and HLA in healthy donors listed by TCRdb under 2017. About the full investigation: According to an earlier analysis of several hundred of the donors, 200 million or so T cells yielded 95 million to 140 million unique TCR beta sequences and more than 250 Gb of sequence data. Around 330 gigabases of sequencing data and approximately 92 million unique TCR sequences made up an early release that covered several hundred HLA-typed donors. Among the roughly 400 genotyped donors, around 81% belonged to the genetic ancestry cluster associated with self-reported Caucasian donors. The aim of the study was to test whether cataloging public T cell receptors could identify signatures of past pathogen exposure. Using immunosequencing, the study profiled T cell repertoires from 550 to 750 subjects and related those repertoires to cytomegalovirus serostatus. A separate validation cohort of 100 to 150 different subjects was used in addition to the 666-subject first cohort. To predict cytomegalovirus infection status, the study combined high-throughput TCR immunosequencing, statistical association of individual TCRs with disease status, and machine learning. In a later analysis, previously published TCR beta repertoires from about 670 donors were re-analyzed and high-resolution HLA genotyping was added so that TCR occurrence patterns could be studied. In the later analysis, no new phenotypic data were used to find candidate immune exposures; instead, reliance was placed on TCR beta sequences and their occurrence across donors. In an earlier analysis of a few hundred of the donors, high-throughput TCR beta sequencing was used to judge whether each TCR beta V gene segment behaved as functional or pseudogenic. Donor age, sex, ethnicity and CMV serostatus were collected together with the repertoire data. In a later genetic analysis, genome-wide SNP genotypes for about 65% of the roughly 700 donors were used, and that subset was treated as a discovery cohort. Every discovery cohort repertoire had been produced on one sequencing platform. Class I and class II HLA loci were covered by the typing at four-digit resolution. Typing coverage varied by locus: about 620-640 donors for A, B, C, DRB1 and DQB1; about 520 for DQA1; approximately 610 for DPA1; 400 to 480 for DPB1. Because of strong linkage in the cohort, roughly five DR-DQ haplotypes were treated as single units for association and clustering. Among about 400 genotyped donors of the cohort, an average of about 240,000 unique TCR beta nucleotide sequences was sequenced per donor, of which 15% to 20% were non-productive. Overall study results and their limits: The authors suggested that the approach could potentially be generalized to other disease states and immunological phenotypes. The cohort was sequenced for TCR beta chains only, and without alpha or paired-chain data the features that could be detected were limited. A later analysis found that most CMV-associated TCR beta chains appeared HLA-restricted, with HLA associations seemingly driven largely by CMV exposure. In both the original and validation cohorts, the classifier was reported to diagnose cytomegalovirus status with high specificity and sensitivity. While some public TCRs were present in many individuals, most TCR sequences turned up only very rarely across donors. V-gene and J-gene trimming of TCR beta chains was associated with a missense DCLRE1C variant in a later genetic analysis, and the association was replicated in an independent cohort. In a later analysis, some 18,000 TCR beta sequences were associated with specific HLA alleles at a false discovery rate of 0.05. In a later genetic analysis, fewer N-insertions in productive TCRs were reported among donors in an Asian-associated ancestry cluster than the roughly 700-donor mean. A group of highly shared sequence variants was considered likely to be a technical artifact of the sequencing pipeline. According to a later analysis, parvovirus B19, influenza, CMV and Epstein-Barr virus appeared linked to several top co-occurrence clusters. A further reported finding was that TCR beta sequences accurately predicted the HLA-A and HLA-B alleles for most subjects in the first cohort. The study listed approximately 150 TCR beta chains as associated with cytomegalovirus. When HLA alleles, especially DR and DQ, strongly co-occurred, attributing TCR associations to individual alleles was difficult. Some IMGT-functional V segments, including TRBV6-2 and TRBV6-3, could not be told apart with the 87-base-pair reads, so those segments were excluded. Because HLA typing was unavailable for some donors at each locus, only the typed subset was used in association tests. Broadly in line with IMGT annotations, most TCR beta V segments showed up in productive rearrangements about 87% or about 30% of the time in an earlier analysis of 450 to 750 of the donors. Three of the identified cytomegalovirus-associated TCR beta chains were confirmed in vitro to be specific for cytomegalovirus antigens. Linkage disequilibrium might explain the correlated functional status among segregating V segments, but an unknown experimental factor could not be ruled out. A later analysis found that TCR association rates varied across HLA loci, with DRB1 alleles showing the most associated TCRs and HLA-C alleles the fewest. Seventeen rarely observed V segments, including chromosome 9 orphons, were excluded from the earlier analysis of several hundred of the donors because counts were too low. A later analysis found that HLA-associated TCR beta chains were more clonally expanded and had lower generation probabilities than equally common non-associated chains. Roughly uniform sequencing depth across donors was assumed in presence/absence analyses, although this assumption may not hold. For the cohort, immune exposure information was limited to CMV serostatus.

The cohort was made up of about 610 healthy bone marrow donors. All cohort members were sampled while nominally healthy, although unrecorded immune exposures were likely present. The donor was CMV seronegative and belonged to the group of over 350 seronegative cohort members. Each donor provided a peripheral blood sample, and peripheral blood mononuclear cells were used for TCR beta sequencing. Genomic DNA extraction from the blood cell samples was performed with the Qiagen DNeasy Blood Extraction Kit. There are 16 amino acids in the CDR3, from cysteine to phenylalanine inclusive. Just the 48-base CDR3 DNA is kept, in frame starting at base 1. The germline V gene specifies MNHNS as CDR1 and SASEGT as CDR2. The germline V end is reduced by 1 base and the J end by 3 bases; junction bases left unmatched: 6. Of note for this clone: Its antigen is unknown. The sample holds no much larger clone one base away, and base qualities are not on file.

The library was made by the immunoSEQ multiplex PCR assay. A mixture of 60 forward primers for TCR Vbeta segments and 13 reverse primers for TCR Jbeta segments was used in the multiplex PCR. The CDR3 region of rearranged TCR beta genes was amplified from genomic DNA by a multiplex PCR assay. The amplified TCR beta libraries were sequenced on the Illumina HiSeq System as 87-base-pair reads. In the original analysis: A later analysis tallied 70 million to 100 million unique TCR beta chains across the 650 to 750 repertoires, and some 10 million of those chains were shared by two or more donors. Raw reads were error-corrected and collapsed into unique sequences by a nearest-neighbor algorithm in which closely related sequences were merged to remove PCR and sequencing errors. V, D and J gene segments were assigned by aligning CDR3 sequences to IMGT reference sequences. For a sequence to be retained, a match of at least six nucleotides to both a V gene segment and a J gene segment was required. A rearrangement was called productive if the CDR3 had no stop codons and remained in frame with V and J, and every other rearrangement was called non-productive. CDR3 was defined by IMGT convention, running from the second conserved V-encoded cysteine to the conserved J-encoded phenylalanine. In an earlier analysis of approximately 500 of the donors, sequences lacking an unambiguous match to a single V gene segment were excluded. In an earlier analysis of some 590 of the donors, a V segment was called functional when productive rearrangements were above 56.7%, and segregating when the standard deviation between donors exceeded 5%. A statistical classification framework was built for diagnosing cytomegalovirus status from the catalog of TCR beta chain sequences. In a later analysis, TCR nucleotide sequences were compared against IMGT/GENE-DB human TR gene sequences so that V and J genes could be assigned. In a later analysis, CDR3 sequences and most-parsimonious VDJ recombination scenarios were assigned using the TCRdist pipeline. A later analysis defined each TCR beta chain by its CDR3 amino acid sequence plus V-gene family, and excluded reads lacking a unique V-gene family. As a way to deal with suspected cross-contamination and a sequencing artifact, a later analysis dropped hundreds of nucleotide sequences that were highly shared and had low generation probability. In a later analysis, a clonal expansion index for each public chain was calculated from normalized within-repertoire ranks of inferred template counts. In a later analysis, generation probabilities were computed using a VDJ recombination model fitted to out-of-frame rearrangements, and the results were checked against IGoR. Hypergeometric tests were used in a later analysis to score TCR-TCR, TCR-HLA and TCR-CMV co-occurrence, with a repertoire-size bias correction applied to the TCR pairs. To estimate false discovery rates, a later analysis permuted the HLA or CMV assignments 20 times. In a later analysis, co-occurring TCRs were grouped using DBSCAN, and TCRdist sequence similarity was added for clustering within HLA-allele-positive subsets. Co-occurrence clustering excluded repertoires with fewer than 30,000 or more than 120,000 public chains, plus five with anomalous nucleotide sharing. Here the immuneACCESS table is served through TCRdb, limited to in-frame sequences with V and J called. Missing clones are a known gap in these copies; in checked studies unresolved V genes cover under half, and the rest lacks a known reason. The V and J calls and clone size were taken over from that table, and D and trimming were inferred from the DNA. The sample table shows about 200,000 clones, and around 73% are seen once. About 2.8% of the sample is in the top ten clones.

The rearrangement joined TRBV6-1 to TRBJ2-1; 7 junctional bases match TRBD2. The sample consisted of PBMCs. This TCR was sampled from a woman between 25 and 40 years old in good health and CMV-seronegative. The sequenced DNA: TGTGCCAGCAGTGAAGATACGGGGGGTAGCTACAATGAGCAGTTCTTC. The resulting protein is CASSEDTGGSYNEQFF.